This entry concerns a single T cell receptor beta chain. These data originate in a study of blood T cell repertoires in COVID-19. Study at large: COVID-19 samples collected from the United States, Italy and Spain covered acute and convalescent phases. The analysed material was cDNA or gDNA that came from T cells, B-cell-depleted T cells, or PBMCs.

Study processing details: The assay estimated nucleated cells by amplifying reference gene primers. Libraries were prepared by immunoSEQ multiplex PCR; TCRdb keeps only in-frame clonotypes and omits some of them. The V and J calls and the clone size are those of that table, but D and trimming were determined from the DNA. The sample carries approximately 60,000 clones, just over 85% recorded once. Between the trimmed V and J ends, which lost 8 bases and 4 bases, there was a span of 18 bases. This CDR3 has 15 amino acids. Germline CDR1 is MNHEY and CDR2 is SVGAGI. The rearrangement links TRBV6-5 to TRBJ1-5; D possibly corresponds to TRBD1 (6 bases). The material sequenced was peripheral blood. The source is a man between 45 and 60 years old with active COVID-19. The CDR3 nucleotides read TGTGCCAGCTCTCCGGACAGATCAAGAAATCAGCCCCAGCATTTT. Protein sequence: CASSPDRSRNQPQHF.